A single sample gave rise to the 27 T cell receptor beta chains below, sequenced in a study of regulatory T cells in long-lasting Graves disease. Noted time point: newly diagnosed GD, antithyroid drugs for less than 3 months. Preparation of the TCR library used RNA extracted from PBMCs. Construction of the TCR beta libraries employed iRepertoire HTBI primers in conjunction with Arm-PCR of CDR3 regions. TCRdb passed the multiplex PCR reads through MiXCR, listing each CDR3 protein once. This sample has 250,000 or so distinct CDR3 sequences; roughly 18% occur once, and the top ten carry approximately 15%. This sample also belongs to another study, concerning T cells in Graves' hyperthyroidism and ophthalmopathy.

Material: peripheral blood mononuclear cells (PBMCs), obtained at new diagnosis, from a patient treated with antithyroid drugs. Receptors were obtained from a woman in her 30s with Graves disease.

This clonotype was recorded at least ten times. J is TRBJ2-7 and V is TRBV7-8; 9 bases agree with TRBD1. The CDR3 sequence is 14 residues long. The germline V gene encodes CDR1 SGHVS and CDR2 FQNEAQ. Trimming removed 4 bases from V and 4 bases from J; junction bases left unmatched: 5. CDR3: CASSWRTGAYEQYF. CDR3 in DNA: TGTGCCAGCAGCTGGCGGACAGGGGCTTACGAGCAGTACTTC.

Ten or more counts support this clonotype. V is TRBV5-1 and J is TRBJ1-3; D is unresolved. The CDR3 loop spans 17 amino acids. Between the trimmed V and J ends, which lost 3 bases and 3 bases, there was a span of 19 bases. Germline CDR1 reads SGHRS; CDR2 reads YFSETQ. The CDR3, as DNA: TGCGCCAGCAGCTCCGGTCTGGGCGCCTTAGGTGGAAACACCATATATTTT. Its translation: CASSSGLGALGGNTIYF.

This clonotype has a handful of counts. The V gene is TRBV19, the J gene TRBJ1-1, with a weak D call TRBD1 (5 bases). The length of the CDR3 is 13 residues. CDR1 and CDR2 (germline): LNHDA, SQIVND (reference sequence). Trimming took 5 bases from V and 4 from J, leaving 11 bases between them. CDR3 coding DNA: TGTGCCAGTAGTCCTCTAAGGGGCACTGAAGCTTTCTTT. Translating gives CASSPLRGTEAFF.

The V gene is TRBV5-1, the J gene TRBJ2-3; weak D call: TRBD1 (5 bases). V dropped 8 bases and J dropped 4 bases, with 17 bases sitting between them. The CDR3 runs to 14 residues. Germline-derived CDR1 and CDR2 are SGHRS and YFSETQ. The CDR3 loop is CASRVTDAPDTQYF. The CDR3 bases are TGCGCCAGTAGAGTGACAGATGCCCCAGATACGCAGTATTTT.

In its sample, this clonotype was seen many times. The chain employs TRBV6-1 and TRBJ2-7; D gene ambiguous. This CDR3 region has 11 residues. Germline loops: CDR1 MNHNS, CDR2 SASEGT. Trimming left V 6 bases short and J 0 bases short, with 3 bases between. The CDR3 DNA sequence: TGTGCCAGCAGAAACTCCTACGAGCAGTACTTC. The encoded protein is CASRNSYEQYF.

This clonotype has at least ten counts. The chain employs TRBV6-2 or TRBV6-3 and TRBJ2-1, with 10 bases that match TRBD2. The V gene's germline CDR1 is MNHEY and CDR2 SVGEGT. With V trimmed by 5 bases and J by 6 bases, 10 bases remained unmatched. The CDR3 contains 16 residues. CDR3 protein: CASSVSRASGGNEQFF. In DNA form, the CDR3 reads TGTGCCAGCAGTGTAAGTCGGGCTAGCGGGGGCAATGAGCAGTTCTTC.

The chain joins TRBV20-1 to TRBJ1-1; TRBD1 matches 8 bases. Germline V gene data show CDR1 as DFQATT and CDR2 as SNEGSKA (reference sequence). CDR3 length equals 15 residues. In DNA, the CDR3 is TGCAGCGCCCCCGGCCAGGGGGCGCTGAACACTGAAGCTTTCTTT. This codes for CSAPGQGALNTEAFF.

This clonotype showed up many times. The chain links TRBV3-1 to TRBJ2-3; 11 nucleotides match TRBD2. Trimming cost V 4 bases and J 5 bases; bases outside gene matches: 11. Germline lookup yields CDR1 LGHDT and CDR2 YNNKEL (reference sequence). The CDR3 has 17 amino acids. The CDR3 coding sequence is TGTGCCAGCAGCCCGAGGAGAGGACTAGCGGGTGTAGATACGCAGTATTTT. This encodes CASSPRRGLAGVDTQYF.

The CDR3 coding sequence is TGCAGTGCTAAAGCGGGGGGGGGCCAAGAGACCCAGTACTTC. Translation: CSAKAGGGQETQYF. This chain links TRBV20-1 with TRBJ2-5, with 10 bases fitting TRBD2. Germline CDR1 and CDR2: DFQATT and SNEGSKA (reference sequence). J gave up 1 base and V 4 bases, and 3 bases lay outside the gene matches. The CDR3 is 14 residues long.

The chain recombines TRBV4-1 with TRBJ2-7; D is undetermined. V lost 1 base and J 1 base, leaving 14 bases between the germline ends. In germline, CDR1 is MGHRA, CDR2 YSYEKL. This CDR3 region has 16 residues. Here the CDR3 reads CASSQGPLVRSYEQYF. The CDR3 coding sequence is TGCGCCAGCAGCCAAGGGCCCCTGGTAAGGTCCTACGAGCAGTACTTC.

This clonotype was seen at least ten times. The rearrangement uses TRBV6-1 and TRBJ1-1; D is perhaps TRBD1 (5 bases). The CDR3 contains 15 residues. Per the germline V gene, CDR1 is MNHNS and CDR2 is SASEGT. Trimming took 4 bases from V and 0 from J, leaving 12 bases between them. The DNA of the CDR3 is TGTGCCAGCAGTGTTCAGGGACCTATGAACACTGAAGCTTTCTTT. It encodes CASSVQGPMNTEAFF.

This clonotype has ten or more counts. The chain couples TRBV20-1 to TRBJ2-7; unclear D gene. With 8 bases removed from V and 0 bases from J, the gap between germline ends came to 11 bases. Germline V gene sequence: CDR1 DFQATT, CDR2 SNEGSKA (reference sequence). The CDR3 totals 12 residues. The CDR3: CSSLTGSYEQYF. CDR3 in DNA: TGCAGTTCTCTGACTGGCTCCTACGAGCAGTACTTC.

The chain couples TRBV7-2 to TRBJ2-3; D may be TRBD2 (5 bases). The CDR3 spans 14 residues. V was cut by 8 bases and J by 4 bases, with 16 bases left in between. Germline V gene lookup returns CDR1 SGHTA and CDR2 FQGNSA. CDR3 in DNA: TGTGCCAGCTTAACCCGGACTGGATCAGATACGCAGTATTTT. Translated: CASLTRTGSDTQYF.

In its sample, this clonotype ranks as large (0.1 to 1%). This chain joins TRBV3-1 and TRBJ1-2, with 7 positions matching TRBD1. V shed 4 bases, J shed 6 bases, and the junction held 8 bases outside the gene matches. CDR1 and CDR2 from the germline V gene are LGHDT and YNNKEL (reference sequence). The CDR3 length is 14 residues. The CDR3 nucleotides read TGTGCCAGCAGCCCCCCAACAGGGGTGGATGGCTACACCTTC. It specifies CASSPPTGVDGYTF.

A note on this clonotype: A much bigger clone sits one base away, suggesting this may be a read error. The final CDR3 position lacks the conserved phenylalanine or tryptophan, pointing to a likely read error. CDR3 DNA: TGTGCCAGCTCGGCGCGGATGAACACTGAAGCTTTCCTT. Its protein is CASSARMNTEAFL. The chain links TRBV18 to TRBJ1-1, with no clear D. The germline gives CDR1 KGHSH, CDR2 LQKENI. CDR3 length: 13 amino acids. V lost 6 bases and J 0 bases, leaving 8 bases between the germline ends.

This clonotype was seen once. The rearrangement links TRBV2 to TRBJ1-2; 8 bases align to TRBD1. The CDR3 contains 15 residues. J lost 4 bases, V lost 3 bases, and 7 bases had no gene match. Germline V gene sequence: CDR1 SNHLY, CDR2 FYNNEI. The CDR3 coding sequence is TGTGCCAGCAGTGATCCGCCAGGGGGCGCCTATGGCTACACCTTC. This codes for CASSDPPGGAYGYTF.

As concerns this clonotype: It may be a read error: a sequence one base away is much more abundant. In this CDR3 the conserved last residue, phenylalanine or tryptophan, is missing, so a read error is likely. The V and J genes are TRBV6-2 or TRBV6-3 and TRBJ2-1; 11 bases align to TRBD2. V lost 6 bases to trimming and J lost 4 bases; unmatched junction nucleotides: 5. Germline V lookup: CDR1 MNHEY, CDR2 SVGEGT. The length of the CDR3 is 15 residues. The CDR3 sequence: CASRGGTSGYNEQFL. DNA of the CDR3: TGTGCCAGCAGGGGCGGGACTAGCGGATACAATGAGCAGTTCCTC.

The sample holds a few counts of this clonotype. The genes are TRBV12-3 or TRBV12-4 and TRBJ1-5, with 7 bases lining up with TRBD1. The CDR3 spans 14 residues. V shed 2 bases, J shed 5 bases, and the junction held 3 bases outside the gene matches. The CDR3 nucleotides read TGTGCCAGCAGTTTAACCCAGGGGGATCAGCCCCAGCATTTT. Translating gives CASSLTQGDQPQHF.

This clonotype was recorded at least ten times. The V and J genes are TRBV9 and TRBJ1-2, with unresolved D. The CDR3 contains 16 residues. V lost 3 bases to trimming and J lost 4 bases, with 19 bases between them. CDR1 and CDR2 (germline): SGDLS, YYNGEE. Here the CDR3 reads CASSANSPGAGYGYTF. The CDR3 nucleotides read TGTGCCAGCAGCGCTAACAGCCCTGGCGCTGGCTATGGCTACACCTTC. The complete variable domain, with remaining parts taken from reference TRBV9 and TRBJ1-2, reads DSGVTQTPKHLITATGQRVTLRCSPRSGDLSVYWYQQSLDQGLQFLIQYYNGEERAKGNILERFSAQQFPDLHSELNLSSLELGDSALYFCASSANSPGAGYGYTFGSGTRLTVV.

This clonotype has ten or more counts. This chain joins TRBV7-2 and TRBJ2-7; D is possibly TRBD1 (6 bases). The V and J ends lost 1 base and 2 bases respectively, with 9 bases between them. Germline CDR1 is SGHTA and CDR2 is FQGNSA. This CDR3 is 14 amino acids long. CDR3 sequence (DNA): TGTGCCAGCAGCTTAGGGGGGCAGACCTACGAGCAGTACTTC. Amino acids: CASSLGGQTYEQYF.

This clonotype appeared a few times. The rearrangement uses TRBV20-1 and TRBJ1-4; 7 bases agree with TRBD1. Per germline, CDR1 DFQATT and CDR2 SNEGSKA (reference sequence). The CDR3 is 15 amino acids. After removal of 6 bases from V and 3 bases from J, the junction contained 10 bases not matched to a gene. For the CDR3, the DNA is TGCAGTGCCGGATCAGGGGGGTCATCTAATGAAAAACTGTTTTTT. Its translation: CSAGSGGSSNEKLFF.

This clonotype was detected once. V usage is TRBV2 and J usage is TRBJ2-7; 12 nucleotides agree with TRBD2. Germline values: CDR1 SNHLY, CDR2 FYNNEI. The J segment lost 6 bases and the V segment lost 10 bases, leaving 16 bases of the junction unmatched. The CDR3 contains 16 residues. As DNA, the CDR3 is TGTGCCAACAGCCGCTCAGCCCTACTAGCGGGGGGCGAGCAGTACTTC. This sequence encodes CANSRSALLAGGEQYF.

This clonotype was counted between two and nine times. The V call is TRBV7-9, the J call TRBJ2-1, with 9 bases identical to TRBD1. This CDR3 region has 16 residues. V trimming: 6 bases; J trimming: 7 bases; junction bases outside the gene matches: 13. Germline lookup yields CDR1 SEHNR and CDR2 FQNEAQ (reference sequence). CDR3 bases: TGTGCCAGCAGTTTGTACAGGGGGCACGGTACGAATGAGCAGTTCTTC. Translated: CASSLYRGHGTNEQFF. Full variable domain (outside the CDR3, taken from reference TRBV7-9 and TRBJ2-1): DTGVSQNPRHKITKRGQNVTFRCDPISEHNRLYWYRQTLGQGPEFLTYFQNEAQLEKSRLLSDRFSAERPKGSFSTLEIQRTEQGDSAMYLCASSLYRGHGTNEQFFGPGTRLTVL.

This clonotype was detected only a few times. The CDR3 reads CASSVADPANTGELFF. DNA for the CDR3: TGTGCCAGCAGCGTAGCGGACCCGGCGAACACCGGGGAGCTGTTTTTT. This chain uses TRBV9 with TRBJ2-2, with unresolved D. Trimming pared 0 bases from V and 0 bases from J, leaving 9 bases between. CDR3 length: 16 amino acids. CDR1 and CDR2 from the germline V gene are SGDLS and YYNGEE.

Many counts were recorded for this clonotype. V gene TRBV7-2 combines with J gene TRBJ1-2; TRBD1 aligns across 9 bases. This CDR3 has 15 residues. The germline CDR1 and CDR2 sequences are SGHTA and FQGNSA. V gave up 7 bases and J gave up 7 bases; unmatched junction bases: 13. The CDR3 DNA reads as TGTGCCAGCACAATCAAAAAACAGGGGGCATCTGGCTACACCTTC. Its translation is CASTIKKQGASGYTF. Supplemented by reference TRBV7-2 and TRBJ1-2, the full variable domain reads GAGVSQSPSNKVTEKGKDVELRCDPISGHTALYWYRQSLGQGLEFLIYFQGNSAPDKSGLPSDRFSAERTGGSVSTLTIQRTQQEDSAVYLCASTIKKQGASGYTFGSGTRLTVV.

Many counts were recorded for this clonotype. The chain uses TRBV2 and TRBJ2-2; D may be TRBD1 (6 bases). Trimming shortened V by 6 bases and J by 0 bases, and 8 bases separated the two germline ends. The CDR3 is 14 amino acids. The V gene's germline CDR1 is SNHLY and CDR2 FYNNEI. The CDR3 DNA is TGTGCCAGCAGGGGGGCAACGAACACCGGGGAGCTGTTTTTT. It is translated as CASRGATNTGELFF.

This clonotype was recorded once. V usage is TRBV20-1 and J usage is TRBJ2-1; 15 nucleotides line up with TRBD2. J lost 0 bases, V lost 1 base, and 4 bases had no gene match. This CDR3 has 18 amino acids. CDR1 and CDR2 (germline): DFQATT, SNEGSKA (reference sequence). CDR3 region: CSARAGLAGGGSYNEQFF. The CDR3 DNA is TGCAGTGCTAGAGCGGGACTAGCGGGAGGTGGCTCCTACAATGAGCAGTTCTTC.